This T cell receptor beta chain was captured by sequencing in a study of T cell changes during pregnancy in multiple sclerosis. This table comes from immunoSEQ multiplex PCR, and its TCRdb copy is limited to in-frame clones, with some not included. The data show tens of thousands of clones, approximately 94% seen once. Germline lookup yields CDR1 SGHNT and CDR2 YYREEE (reference sequence). This CDR3 is built from 12 residues. V lost 3 bases to trimming and J lost 5 bases, with 6 bases between them. The V and J genes are TRBV5-4 and TRBJ2-1; D is ambiguous. The sequences come from peripheral blood, collected in the third trimester of pregnancy. The receptor was derived from a female donor with multiple sclerosis, enrolled in a pregnancy study. CDR3 amino acids: CASSYYDNEQFF. The CDR3 DNA reads TGTGCCAGCAGCTACTACGACAATGAGCAGTTCTTC.